Listed below are T cell receptor beta chains from one sample, sequenced in a study of Ad26.COV2.S vaccination and SARS-CoV-2 variants. Generated by immunoSEQ multiplex PCR, the TCRdb table keeps only in-frame clones and is missing some. The data contain about 480,000 clones, around 88% of them singletons. The specimen comprised peripheral blood, sampled in a trial of Ad26.COV2.S vaccine versus placebo. Every receptor here comes from a person between 18 and 59 years old who received the Ad26.COV2.S COVID-19 vaccine or a placebo. Both conserved end residues are part of each CDR3. Fields, in order: clone size, D gene, J gene, V gene, CDR3 protein, CDR3 DNA. The D gene is left open where the match is weak. Clone size is stated in some rows and not others, as once, few, many or a class when expanded.

clone size: once
D gene: .
J gene: TRBJ2-1
V gene: TRBV2
CDR3 protein: CASSDLGGSYNEQFF
CDR3 DNA: TGTGCCAGCAGTGATTTGGGGGGCTCCTACAATGAGCAGTTCTTC

clone size: once
D gene: TRBD1
J gene: TRBJ2-1
V gene: TRBV19
CDR3 protein: CASTPLKGTGQFF
CDR3 DNA: TGTGCCAGTACCCCTTTAAAAGGGACAGGTCAGTTCTTC

clone size: once
D gene: .
J gene: TRBJ2-2
V gene: TRBV30
CDR3 protein: CAWSSAWGTGELFF
CDR3 DNA: TGTGCCTGGAGTTCGGCCTGGGGCACCGGGGAGCTGTTTTTT

clone size: .
D gene: TRBD2
J gene: TRBJ2-5
V gene: TRBV7-9
CDR3 protein: CASSPHSGSGETQYF
CDR3 DNA: TGTGCCAGCAGCCCCCATAGCGGGAGCGGGGAGACCCAGTACTTC

clone size: .
D gene: .
J gene: TRBJ2-7
V gene: TRBV29-1
CDR3 protein: CSVDSRPAYEQYF
CDR3 DNA: TGCAGCGTTGATTCGCGGCCCGCCTACGAGCAGTACTTC

clone size: .
D gene: .
J gene: TRBJ1-2
V gene: TRBV19
CDR3 protein: CASSPDGRVIYGYTF
CDR3 DNA: TGTGCCAGTAGTCCCGATGGACGAGTTATCTATGGCTACACCTTC

clone size: .
D gene: .
J gene: TRBJ2-4
V gene: TRBV29-1
CDR3 protein: CSAQVGQGGNGIQYF
CDR3 DNA: TGCAGCGCCCAGGTTGGGCAGGGGGGAAATGGGATTCAGTACTTC

clone size: .
D gene: .
J gene: TRBJ2-5
V gene: TRBV7-2
CDR3 protein: CASSLWGGIQETQYF
CDR3 DNA: TGTGCCAGCAGCTTATGGGGCGGGATCCAAGAGACCCAGTACTTC

clone size: .
D gene: .
J gene: TRBJ2-3
V gene: TRBV6-5
CDR3 protein: CASSLLKGSDTQYF
CDR3 DNA: TGTGCCAGCAGTTTGTTAAAAGGGTCAGATACGCAGTATTTT

clone size: .
D gene: TRBD2
J gene: TRBJ2-7
V gene: TRBV10-3
CDR3 protein: CAISVPSGISYEQYF
CDR3 DNA: TGTGCCATCAGTGTACCTAGCGGAATATCCTACGAGCAGTACTTC

clone size: .
D gene: .
J gene: TRBJ2-7
V gene: TRBV15
CDR3 protein: CATSRAAGTSSYEQYF
CDR3 DNA: TGTGCCACCAGCAGAGCCGCCGGGACAAGCTCCTACGAGCAGTACTTC

clone size: .
D gene: .
J gene: TRBJ2-7
V gene: TRBV28
CDR3 protein: CASSLLTYEQYF
CDR3 DNA: TGTGCCAGCAGTTTATTGACCTACGAGCAGTACTTC

clone size: once
D gene: .
J gene: TRBJ2-1
V gene: TRBV2
CDR3 protein: CASSAVGTYNEQFF
CDR3 DNA: TGTGCCAGCAGTGCGGTCGGTACCTACAATGAGCAGTTCTTC

clone size: few
D gene: TRBD1
J gene: TRBJ2-7
V gene: TRBV19
CDR3 protein: CASSTSGTGGNYEQYF
CDR3 DNA: TGTGCCAGTAGTACCTCAGGGACAGGGGGCAACTACGAGCAGTACTTC

clone size: .
D gene: .
J gene: TRBJ2-5
V gene: TRBV4-2
CDR3 protein: CASSQDLGQLQETQYF
CDR3 DNA: TGTGCCAGCAGCCAAGATCTTGGACAGCTACAAGAGACCCAGTACTTC

clone size: once
D gene: TRBD1
J gene: TRBJ2-5
V gene: TRBV20-1
CDR3 protein: CSASQSGTVKETQYF
CDR3 DNA: TGCAGTGCTAGTCAGTCCGGGACAGTCAAAGAGACCCAGTACTTC

clone size: .
D gene: .
J gene: TRBJ1-5
V gene: TRBV2
CDR3 protein: CASGPAGGWPQHF
CDR3 DNA: TGTGCCAGCGGGCCGGCCGGAGGGTGGCCCCAGCATTTT

clone size: .
D gene: TRBD2
J gene: TRBJ2-1
V gene: TRBV30
CDR3 protein: CAWMREGRNEQFF
CDR3 DNA: TGTGCCTGGATGCGGGAGGGCCGGAATGAGCAGTTCTTC

clone size: .
D gene: .
J gene: TRBJ1-4
V gene: TRBV28
CDR3 protein: CASSTMSRGPLEKLFF
CDR3 DNA: TGTGCCAGCAGTACCATGTCCAGAGGGCCACTAGAAAAACTGTTTTTT

clone size: .
D gene: TRBD1
J gene: TRBJ1-2
V gene: TRBV3-1/TRBV3-2
CDR3 protein: CATRDRVSHGYTF
CDR3 DNA: TGTGCCACCAGGGACAGGGTCAGTCATGGCTACACCTTC

clone size: .
D gene: TRBD1
J gene: TRBJ1-2
V gene: TRBV4-3
CDR3 protein: CASSQGHPGQIFLARGYTF
CDR3 DNA: TGCGCCAGCAGCCAAGGGCATCCGGGACAGATCTTCCTGGCACGAGGCTACACCTTC

clone size: .
D gene: TRBD1
J gene: TRBJ2-5
V gene: TRBV7-3
CDR3 protein: CASSPGQGREETQYF
CDR3 DNA: TGTGCCAGCAGCCCCGGACAGGGACGAGAAGAGACCCAGTACTTC

clone size: once
D gene: .
J gene: TRBJ2-1
V gene: TRBV18
CDR3 protein: CASSSNNEQFF
CDR3 DNA: TGTGCCAGCTCATCCAACAATGAGCAGTTCTTC

clone size: .
D gene: TRBD2
J gene: TRBJ2-5
V gene: TRBV2
CDR3 protein: CASRMGLAVQTQYF
CDR3 DNA: TGTGCCAGCAGGATGGGACTAGCGGTCCAGACCCAGTACTTC

clone size: .
D gene: .
J gene: TRBJ2-1
V gene: TRBV2
CDR3 protein: CASSLLGMPANNEQFF
CDR3 DNA: TGTGCCAGCAGTTTGTTAGGCATGCCCGCCAACAATGAGCAGTTCTTC

clone size: .
D gene: .
J gene: TRBJ2-7
V gene: TRBV6-5
CDR3 protein: CASSYSGQGEQYF
CDR3 DNA: TGTGCCAGCAGTTACTCTGGGCAGGGCGAGCAGTACTTC

clone size: .
D gene: TRBD2
J gene: TRBJ2-1
V gene: TRBV28
CDR3 protein: CASSSTSGTYNEQFF
CDR3 DNA: TGTGCCAGCAGTTCGACTAGCGGTACATACAATGAGCAGTTCTTC

clone size: .
D gene: .
J gene: TRBJ2-7
V gene: TRBV6-5
CDR3 protein: CASRLDRRNSYEQYF
CDR3 DNA: TGTGCCAGCAGACTTGACAGGCGAAACTCCTACGAGCAGTACTTC

clone size: .
D gene: TRBD1
J gene: TRBJ1-5
V gene: TRBV6-2/TRBV6-3
CDR3 protein: CASSIRQGMSNQPQHF
CDR3 DNA: TGTGCCAGCAGCATTAGACAGGGTATGAGCAATCAGCCCCAGCATTTT

clone size: .
D gene: TRBD2
J gene: TRBJ2-1
V gene: TRBV3-1/TRBV3-2
CDR3 protein: CASSQLAGTEQFF
CDR3 DNA: TGTGCCAGCAGCCAGCTAGCGGGGACAGAGCAGTTCTTC

clone size: .
D gene: TRBD1
J gene: TRBJ1-5
V gene: TRBV19
CDR3 protein: CASSIPGRGLQDQPQHF
CDR3 DNA: TGTGCCAGTAGTATCCCTGGCAGGGGGCTTCAAGATCAGCCCCAGCATTTT

clone size: .
D gene: TRBD1
J gene: TRBJ1-2
V gene: TRBV4-1
CDR3 protein: CASARDRGLSYGYTF
CDR3 DNA: TGCGCCAGTGCCCGGGACAGGGGACTGAGCTATGGCTACACCTTC

clone size: .
D gene: TRBD2
J gene: TRBJ2-2
V gene: TRBV7-2
CDR3 protein: CASSLRGLTSGTPGELFF
CDR3 DNA: TGTGCCAGCAGCTTACGGGGCCTAACTAGCGGGACCCCCGGGGAGCTGTTTTTT

clone size: .
D gene: .
J gene: TRBJ2-2
V gene: TRBV4-3
CDR3 protein: CASSQEALDTGELFF
CDR3 DNA: TGCGCCAGCAGCCAAGAGGCCCTAGACACCGGGGAGCTGTTTTTT

clone size: .
D gene: .
J gene: TRBJ1-1
V gene: TRBV27
CDR3 protein: CASRGVGTEAFF
CDR3 DNA: TGTGCCAGCAGGGGCGTGGGCACTGAAGCTTTCTTT

clone size: .
D gene: TRBD2
J gene: TRBJ2-1
V gene: TRBV19
CDR3 protein: CASSRTLAGVYLDEQFF
CDR3 DNA: TGTGCCAGTAGTAGGACCTTAGCGGGAGTATACCTTGATGAGCAGTTCTTC

clone size: .
D gene: TRBD1
J gene: TRBJ2-7
V gene: TRBV15
CDR3 protein: CATSRDPGTGAGEQYF
CDR3 DNA: TGTGCCACCAGCAGAGATCCGGGGACAGGGGCAGGCGAGCAGTACTTC

clone size: .
D gene: .
J gene: TRBJ2-1
V gene: TRBV28
CDR3 protein: CASSAGIAVRYNEQFF
CDR3 DNA: TGTGCCAGCAGTGCTGGCATAGCGGTAAGATACAATGAGCAGTTCTTC

clone size: .
D gene: .
J gene: TRBJ2-3
V gene: TRBV3-1/TRBV3-2
CDR3 protein: CASSPSGGRSTDTQYF
CDR3 DNA: TGTGCCAGCAGCCCCTCAGGGGGGAGAAGTACAGATACGCAGTATTTT

clone size: .
D gene: .
J gene: TRBJ1-4
V gene: TRBV24-1
CDR3 protein: CATSDPGEKLFF
CDR3 DNA: TGTGCCACCAGTGATCCGGGTGAAAAACTGTTTTTT

clone size: .
D gene: TRBD2
J gene: TRBJ2-3
V gene: TRBV6-2/TRBV6-3
CDR3 protein: CASSIPSGSPPLDTQYF
CDR3 DNA: TGTGCCAGCAGTATACCTAGCGGGAGCCCGCCCCTAGACACGCAGTATTTT

clone size: once
D gene: .
J gene: TRBJ2-7
V gene: TRBV30
CDR3 protein: CAWSTAPGEQYF
CDR3 DNA: TGTGCCTGGAGTACGGCCCCGGGGGAGCAGTACTTC

clone size: once
D gene: TRBD2
J gene: TRBJ2-1
V gene: TRBV6-6
CDR3 protein: CASSYRPAGGDNEQFF
CDR3 DNA: TGTGCCAGCAGTTACCGTCCTGCGGGAGGTGACAATGAGCAGTTCTTC

clone size: .
D gene: .
J gene: TRBJ2-6
V gene: TRBV7-2
CDR3 protein: CASSLRRSGANVLTF
CDR3 DNA: TGTGCCAGCAGCTTAAGAAGGTCTGGGGCCAACGTCCTGACTTTC

clone size: .
D gene: .
J gene: TRBJ2-2
V gene: TRBV5-1
CDR3 protein: CASSGTSRAGRTGELFF
CDR3 DNA: TGCGCCAGCAGCGGCACCTCAAGGGCAGGTCGCACCGGGGAGCTGTTTTTT

clone size: .
D gene: .
J gene: TRBJ2-3
V gene: TRBV3-1/TRBV3-2
CDR3 protein: CASSQFSGRDTQYF
CDR3 DNA: TGTGCCAGCAGCCAATTTTCAGGGAGAGATACGCAGTATTTT

clone size: .
D gene: .
J gene: TRBJ1-3
V gene: TRBV7-2
CDR3 protein: CASSQSGWGSGNTIYF
CDR3 DNA: TGTGCCAGCAGCCAATCAGGTTGGGGTTCCGGAAACACCATATATTTT

clone size: .
D gene: .
J gene: TRBJ1-2
V gene: TRBV4-2
CDR3 protein: CASSQEWGLGIGYTF
CDR3 DNA: TGTGCCAGCAGCCAAGAGTGGGGTTTGGGCATTGGCTACACCTTC

clone size: many
D gene: TRBD2
J gene: TRBJ2-7
V gene: TRBV7-8
CDR3 protein: CASSFGTSSYEQYF
CDR3 DNA: TGTGCCAGCAGCTTCGGGACTAGTTCCTACGAGCAGTACTTC

clone size: .
D gene: .
J gene: TRBJ2-2
V gene: TRBV29-1
CDR3 protein: CSVVPLLNTGELFF
CDR3 DNA: TGCAGCGTTGTGCCTCTTCTGAACACCGGGGAGCTGTTTTTT

clone size: .
D gene: TRBD1
J gene: TRBJ2-7
V gene: TRBV4-1
CDR3 protein: CASSQETIPTTGAYEQYF
CDR3 DNA: TGCGCCAGCAGCCAAGAGACCATTCCCACGACAGGGGCCTACGAGCAGTACTTC

clone size: .
D gene: .
J gene: TRBJ2-3
V gene: TRBV15
CDR3 protein: CATSRDRGFPDTQYF
CDR3 DNA: TGTGCCACCAGCAGAGATCGTGGCTTCCCAGATACGCAGTATTTT

clone size: .
D gene: .
J gene: TRBJ2-4
V gene: TRBV9
CDR3 protein: CASSTDSSPGNIQYF
CDR3 DNA: TGTGCCAGCAGCACCGACAGTTCTCCAGGAAACATTCAGTACTTC

clone size: .
D gene: TRBD1
J gene: TRBJ2-3
V gene: TRBV29-1
CDR3 protein: CSVAQRQGSDTQYF
CDR3 DNA: TGCAGCGTTGCCCAAAGACAGGGGTCAGATACGCAGTATTTT

clone size: .
D gene: TRBD1
J gene: TRBJ1-3
V gene: TRBV9
CDR3 protein: CASSQTGQAGNTIYF
CDR3 DNA: TGTGCCAGCAGCCAAACGGGACAGGCAGGAAACACCATATATTTT